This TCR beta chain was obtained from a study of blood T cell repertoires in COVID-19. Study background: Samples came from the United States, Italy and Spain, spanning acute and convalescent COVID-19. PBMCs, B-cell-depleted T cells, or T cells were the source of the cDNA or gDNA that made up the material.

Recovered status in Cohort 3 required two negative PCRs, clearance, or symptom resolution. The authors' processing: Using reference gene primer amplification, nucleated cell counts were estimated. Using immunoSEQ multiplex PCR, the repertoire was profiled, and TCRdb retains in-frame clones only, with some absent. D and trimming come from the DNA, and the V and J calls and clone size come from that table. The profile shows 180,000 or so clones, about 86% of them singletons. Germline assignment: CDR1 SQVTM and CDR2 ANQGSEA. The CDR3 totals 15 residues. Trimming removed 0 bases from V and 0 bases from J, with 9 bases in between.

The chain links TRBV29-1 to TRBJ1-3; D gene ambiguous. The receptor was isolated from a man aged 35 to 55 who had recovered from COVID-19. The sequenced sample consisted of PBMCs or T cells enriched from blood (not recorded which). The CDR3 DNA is TGCAGCGTTGAAGATTTCGTTAGCTCTGGAAACACCATATATTTT. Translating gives CSVEDFVSSGNTIYF.